These 14 T cell receptor beta chains originate from one sample sequenced in a study of blood T cell repertoires in COVID-19. Using immunoSEQ multiplex PCR, the repertoire was profiled, and TCRdb retains in-frame clones only, with some absent. The repertoire has almost 100,000 clones, 86% of them found once; the top ten carry under 13%. Source material: peripheral blood. The receptors stem from a man aged 50 or older with acute or convalescent COVID-19.

The genes are TRBV25-1 and TRBJ2-2, with D perhaps TRBD2 (5 bases). This CDR3 has 12 residues. Germline V gene lookup returns CDR1 MGHDK and CDR2 SYGVNS. The ends were cut back, 6 bases at V and 5 bases at J, with 7 bases in the middle. In DNA form, the CDR3 reads TGTGCCAGCAGGGACTCAACCGGGGAGCTGTTTTTT. Amino acids: CASRDSTGELFF.

This chain links TRBV5-1 with TRBJ1-5; 9 bases align to TRBD1. The junction had 7 bases not matched to a gene; V was cut back by 0 bases and J by 6 bases. The CDR3 is 16 amino acids. Per the germline V gene, CDR1 is SGHRS and CDR2 is YFSETQ. CDR3 in amino acids: CASSLGTGGKVQPQHF. CDR3 in DNA: TGCGCCAGCAGCTTGGGTACAGGGGGCAAGGTTCAGCCCCAGCATTTT. The complete variable domain, with remaining parts taken from reference TRBV5-1 and TRBJ1-5, reads KAGVTQTPRYLIKTRGQQVTLSCSPISGHRSVSWYQQTPGQGLQFLFEYFSETQRNKGNFPGRFSGRQFSNSRSEMNVSTLELGDSALYLCASSLGTGGKVQPQHFGDGTRLSIL.

The gene calls are TRBV1 and TRBJ2-7; TRBD2 reflects the table's D call only, with no check against the DNA. TRBV1 is listed as a pseudogene. The CDR3 has 14 residues. CDR3 sequence: CTSSQGLPGHEQYF. CDR3 DNA: TGCACCAGCAGCCAGGGACTGCCGGGGCACGAGCAGTACTTC.

The chain combines TRBV4-1 with TRBJ2-6; possibly TRBD2 for D (5 bases). The CDR3 is 16 residues long. The V end lost 6 bases, the J end lost 0 bases, and 12 bases lay between the germline ends. CDR1 and CDR2 from the germline V gene are MGHRA and YSYEKL. The CDR3 here is CASREIGVSGANVLTF. The CDR3 DNA reads TGCGCCAGCAGGGAAATCGGGGTCTCTGGGGCCAACGTCCTGACTTTC.

The chain recombines TRBV6-1 with TRBJ2-7; 9 nucleotides agree with TRBD1. The CDR3 is made up of 20 amino acids. Germline-derived CDR1 and CDR2 are MNHNS and SASEGT. Unmatched junction bases numbered 19, after V lost 2 bases and J lost 2 bases. CDR3 loop: CASSEITAWGVGTGTYEQYF. The CDR3 nucleotides are TGTGCCAGCAGTGAAATAACCGCCTGGGGGGTCGGGACAGGGACCTACGAGCAGTACTTC.

The V call is TRBV11-2, the J call TRBJ2-7; 7 nucleotides match TRBD2. The V segment lost 3 bases and the J segment 6 bases; nucleotides outside the gene matches: 8. Germline lookup yields CDR1 SGHAT and CDR2 FQNNGV. CDR3 length equals 14 residues. As DNA, the CDR3 is TGTGCCAGCAGCTTGATGCGGGAGCTTGGCGAGCAGTACTTC. Its translation: CASSLMRELGEQYF.

This clone came up a few times. The chain carries TRBV11-2 and TRBJ2-7; TRBD2 matches at 7 bases. Losses at the gene ends were 3 bases for V and 4 bases for J; bases not matched to a gene: 6. The CDR3 is made up of 14 amino acids. Germline V CDR1 and CDR2: SGHAT, FQNNGV. The CDR3 protein is CASSLWREHYEQYF. The CDR3 DNA sequence: TGTGCCAGCAGCTTGTGGCGGGAGCATTACGAGCAGTACTTC.

The J gene is TRBJ1-5, the V gene TRBV5-5, with D possibly matching TRBD1 (6 bases). Germline lookup yields CDR1 SGHKS and CDR2 YYEKEE (reference sequence). This CDR3 is built from 16 residues. V lost 0 bases and J 2 bases, leaving 12 bases between the germline ends. CDR3 coding DNA: TGTGCCAGCAGCTTGGGGTTCAGGGGTGGCAATCAGCCCCAGCATTTT. Residues: CASSLGFRGGNQPQHF. The complete variable domain, with remaining parts taken from reference TRBV5-5 and TRBJ1-5, reads DAGVTQSPTHLIKTRGQQVTLRCSPISGHKSVSWYQQVLGQGPQFIFQYYEKEERGRGNFPDRFSARQFPNYSSELNVNALLLGDSALYLCASSLGFRGGNQPQHFGDGTRLSIL.

In nucleotides, the CDR3 is TGTGCCAGCAGCCAAACCCTGACAGGGGGAGAGACCCAGTACTTC. Translated: CASSQTLTGGETQYF. The chain uses TRBV14 and TRBJ2-5, with TRBD1 identical over 9 bases. Germline V lookup: CDR1 SGHDN, CDR2 FVKESK. After removal of 2 bases from V and 4 bases from J, the junction contained 5 bases not matched to a gene. CDR3 length: 15 amino acids.

The chain recombines TRBV6-5 with TRBJ2-7; TRBD2 matches 8 bases. The CDR3 is made up of 15 amino acids. With 5 bases clipped from V and 2 bases from J, the junction kept 8 bases outside the gene matches. Germline assignment: CDR1 MNHEY and CDR2 SVGAGI. CDR3 loop: CASSHQRELPYEQYF. The CDR3 region has the DNA TGTGCCAGCAGTCACCAGCGGGAGCTACCCTACGAGCAGTACTTC.

The rearrangement links TRBV14 to TRBJ2-1, with D possibly being TRBD2 (5 bases). V was shortened by 2 bases and J by 4 bases, with 15 bases between the two germline ends. This CDR3 is 16 amino acids long. The germline gives CDR1 SGHDN, CDR2 FVKESK. The DNA for the CDR3 is TGTGCCAGCAGCCAACTAGGCCTAGCTGCATACAATGAGCAGTTCTTC. Residues: CASSQLGLAAYNEQFF.

The J gene is TRBJ2-1, the V gene TRBV12-3 or TRBV12-4; 7 bases are a match to TRBD2. The CDR3 has 13 residues. The V gene end was trimmed by 2 bases and the J gene end by 9 bases; junction bases not matched to a gene: 4. The DNA for the CDR3 is TGTGCCAGCAGTTTATCCGTAGCGGGTGAGCAGTTCTTC. Amino acid sequence: CASSLSVAGEQFF.

The genes are TRBV5-4 and TRBJ2-1, with TRBD2 identical over 14 bases. The germline V gene encodes CDR1 SGHNT and CDR2 YYREEE (reference sequence). CDR3 length equals 13 residues. V dropped 7 bases and J dropped 10; count of bases not matched to a gene: 4. The chain's CDR3 is CASPGLAGEEQFF. DNA for the CDR3: TGTGCCAGCCCGGGACTAGCGGGAGAGGAGCAGTTCTTC.

This chain joins TRBV21-1 and TRBJ2-7; the table's D call of TRBD1 was not tested on the DNA. TRBV21-1 is reported as a pseudogene. This CDR3 region has 17 residues. The DNA for the CDR3 is TGTGCCAGCAGCAGACAGGGGACAGGGGGATGCTCCTACGAGCAGTACTTC. This encodes CASSRQGTGGCSYEQYF.